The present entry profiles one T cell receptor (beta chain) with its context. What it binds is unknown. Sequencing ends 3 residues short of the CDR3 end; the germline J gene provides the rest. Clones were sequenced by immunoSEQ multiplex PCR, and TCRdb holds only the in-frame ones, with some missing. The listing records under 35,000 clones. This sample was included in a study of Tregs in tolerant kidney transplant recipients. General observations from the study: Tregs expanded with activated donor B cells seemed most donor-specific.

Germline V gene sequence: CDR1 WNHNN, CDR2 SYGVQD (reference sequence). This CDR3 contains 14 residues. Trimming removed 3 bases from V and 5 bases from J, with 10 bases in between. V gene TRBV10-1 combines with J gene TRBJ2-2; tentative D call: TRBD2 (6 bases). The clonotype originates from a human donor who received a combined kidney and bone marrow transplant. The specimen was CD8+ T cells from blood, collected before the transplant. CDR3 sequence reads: CASSETSHTGELFF. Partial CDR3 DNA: TGCGCCAGCAGTGAAACTAGCCATACCGGGGAG.